This passage covers 9 T cell receptor beta chains from one sample sequenced in a study of T cell responses to AZD1222 COVID-19 vaccine. Assay: immunoSEQ multiplex PCR; the TCRdb copy retains only in-frame clones and omits some. The sample contains around 150,000 clones, over 65% of which appear only once. The sequencing here drew on peripheral blood, taken on day 0 of AZD1222 vaccination. These receptors originate from an adult in good health.

V is TRBV4-1 and J is TRBJ2-1; 11 bases fit TRBD2. V shed 6 bases and J 6 bases; nucleotides not matched to a gene: 4. The germline gives CDR1 MGHRA, CDR2 YSYEKL. The CDR3 sequence is 14 residues long. Here the CDR3 DNA reads TGCGCCAGCAGGGGTAGCGGGGGGGCCAATGAGCAGTTCTTC. It yields the protein CASRGSGGANEQFF.

V gene TRBV3-1 (or the pseudogene TRBV3-2) combines with J gene TRBJ1-5; tentative D call: TRBD1 (5 bases). Between the trimmed V and J ends, which lost 0 bases and 7 bases, there was a span of 16 bases. The CDR3 has 16 residues. Germline V gene lookup returns CDR1 LGHDT and CDR2 YNNKEL (reference sequence). CDR3 amino acids: CASSQDLPGKGQPQHF. CDR3 bases: TGTGCCAGCAGCCAAGATCTTCCAGGGAAGGGGCAGCCCCAGCATTTT.

The chain combines TRBV5-1 with TRBJ2-7, with 7 bases aligning to TRBD1. Germline CDR1 and CDR2: SGHRS and YFSETQ. V was pared by 3 bases and J by 0 bases, with 6 bases of the junction left unmatched. This CDR3 is 15 amino acids long. This CDR3 reads CASSSTGDSSYEQYF. The DNA of the CDR3 is TGCGCCAGCAGCTCGACTGGGGACAGCTCCTACGAGCAGTACTTC.

This clone came up once. Here the CDR3 DNA reads TGTGCCAGCAGCCAAGATCTCCATAGCGGGGGGGGCAATGAGCAGTTCTTC. This codes for CASSQDLHSGGGNEQFF. V usage is TRBV4-2 and J usage is TRBJ2-1; TRBD2 matches 11 bases. CDR3 length equals 17 residues. Trimming at V came to 0 bases and at J to 6 bases, leaving 7 bases not matched to a gene. Per germline, CDR1 LGHNA and CDR2 YNFKEQ.

The chain employs TRBV7-9 and TRBJ1-2, with D unclear. The CDR3 is 16 residues long. V lost 0 bases, J lost 0 bases, and 11 bases lay in between. Looked up from germline, CDR1 is SEHNR and CDR2 is FQNEAQ (reference sequence). Here the CDR3 DNA reads TGTGCCAGCAGCTTAGCGAGGCAGCAAGCTAACTATGGCTACACCTTC. It is translated as CASSLARQQANYGYTF.

The J gene is TRBJ1-2, the V gene TRBV5-4; TRBD1 agrees at 12 bases. Germline V gives CDR1 SGHNT, CDR2 YYREEE (reference sequence). V dropped 2 bases and J dropped 8; count of bases not matched to a gene: 10. This CDR3 comprises 16 residues. The CDR3 here is CASSFGTGGSTRGYTF. The CDR3 DNA reads TGTGCCAGCAGCTTCGGGACAGGGGGCAGCACGAGGGGCTACACCTTC.

As for this clone: Other DNA sequences in this specimen translate into the identical CDR3. V and J are TRBV28 and TRBJ1-6, with D possibly being TRBD1 (5 bases). V was pared by 3 bases and J by 7 bases, with 10 bases between. The CDR3 sequence is 14 residues long. Germline-derived CDR1 and CDR2 are MDHEN and SYDVKM. The CDR3 nucleotides read TGTGCCAGCAGTTTGGCAGGGATCAATTCACCCCTCCACTTT. This sequence encodes CASSLAGINSPLHF.

This chain joins TRBV5-1 and TRBJ1-5; possibly TRBD1 for D (5 bases). This CDR3 contains 15 residues. CDR1 is SGHRS, CDR2 YFSETQ, per germline. V was clipped by 1 base and J by 1 base, with 9 bases between them. The CDR3 loop is CASSLWGESNQPQHF. Written as DNA, the CDR3 is TGCGCCAGCAGCTTGTGGGGGGAAAGCAATCAGCCCCAGCATTTT.

The chain has TRBV19 and TRBJ1-2; 9 positions match TRBD1. CDR1 and CDR2 from the germline V gene are LNHDA and SQIVND (reference sequence). Germline trimming cut 6 bases from V and 7 bases from J; bases unmatched to any gene: 12. The CDR3 consists of 15 residues. CDR3 coding DNA: TGTGCCAGTAGCCCGACAGGGGGAAGCCACGGTGGCTACACCTTC. This gives the protein CASSPTGGSHGGYTF.